The entry that follows covers one T cell receptor beta chain sequence. Its target is not known. The CDR3 length is 14 residues. Germline V gene lookup returns CDR1 SGHVS and CDR2 FNYEAQ. V lost 5 bases to trimming and J lost 7 bases; unmatched junction nucleotides: 6. PCR used 60 Vbeta primers and 13 Jbeta primers. Generated by immunoSEQ multiplex PCR, the TCRdb table keeps only in-frame clones and is missing some. Found here are about 120,000 clones; the top ten clones hold 3.6%. The data were taken from a study of cytomegalovirus exposure and HLA in healthy donors. Study results and caveats: Analysis performed later found 16,951 TCR beta sequences associated with HLA alleles at 0.05 false discovery rate. 87-base-pair reads could not separate some V segments, including TRBV6-2 and TRBV6-3.

Sample: PBMCs. V usage is TRBV7-6 and J usage is TRBJ2-2; TRBD1 matches at 8 bases. The clonotype originates from a man aged 18 to 29 in good health and CMV-seronegative. CDR3 sequence (DNA): TGTGCCAGCAGCCGACAGGGGTGGGACGGGGAGCTGTTTTTT. It translates to CASSRQGWDGELFF.